This TCR beta chain was obtained from a study of blood T cell repertoires in COVID-19. Study at large: Researchers got acute and convalescent COVID-19 samples from the United States, Italy and Spain. Nucleic acid was either cDNA or gDNA, and it came from T cells, B-cell-depleted T cells, or PBMCs.

The junction had 7 bases not matched to a gene; V was cut back by 6 bases and J by 6 bases. The CDR3 spans 13 residues. Germline lookup yields CDR1 MNHEY and CDR2 SMNVEV (reference sequence). Original analysis: Estimation of nucleated cell counts was performed using reference gene primer amplification. TCRdb's copy holds only in-frame clones and misses some; the assay was immunoSEQ multiplex PCR. The DNA was the basis for D and trimming; V, J and clone size are from that table. The profile shows 110,000 or so clones, roughly 80% of them singletons. This clone was seen only a few times. The TCR originated in a woman in her forties with acute or convalescent COVID-19. This chain joins TRBV27 and TRBJ1-1; TRBD1 aligns across 7 bases. Sequencing was performed on peripheral blood. The CDR3 reads CASSRQGPPEAFF. CDR3 DNA sequence: TGTGCCAGCAGCCGACAGGGTCCTCCTGAAGCTTTCTTT.